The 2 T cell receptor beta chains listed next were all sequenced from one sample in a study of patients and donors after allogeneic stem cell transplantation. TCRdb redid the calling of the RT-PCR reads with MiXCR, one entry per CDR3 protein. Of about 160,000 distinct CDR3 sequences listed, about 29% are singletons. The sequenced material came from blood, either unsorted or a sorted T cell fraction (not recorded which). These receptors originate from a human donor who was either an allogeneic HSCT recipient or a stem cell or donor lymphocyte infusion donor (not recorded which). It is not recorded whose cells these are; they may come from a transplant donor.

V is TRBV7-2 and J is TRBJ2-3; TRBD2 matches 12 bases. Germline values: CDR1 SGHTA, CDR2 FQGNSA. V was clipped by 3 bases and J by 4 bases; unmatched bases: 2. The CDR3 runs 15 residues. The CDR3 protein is CASSFRLAGADTQYF. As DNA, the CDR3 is TGTGCCAGCAGCTTCCGACTAGCGGGAGCAGATACGCAGTATTTT.

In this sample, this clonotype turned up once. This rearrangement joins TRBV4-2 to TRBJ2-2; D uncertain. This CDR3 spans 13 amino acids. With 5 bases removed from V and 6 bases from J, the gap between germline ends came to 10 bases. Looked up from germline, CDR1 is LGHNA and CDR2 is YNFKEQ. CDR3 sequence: CASSAGRPGELFF. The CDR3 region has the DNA TGTGCCAGCAGCGCTGGCAGGCCCGGGGAGCTGTTTTTT.